This is a list of T cell receptor beta chains from one sample in a study of blood T cell repertoires in COVID-19. Method: immunoSEQ multiplex PCR; TCRdb's copy keeps in-frame clones and lacks some. The table records tens of thousands of clones, about four fifths of them present only once. Sequenced material: peripheral blood. These receptors all stem from a human donor with acute or convalescent COVID-19. The donor label of this sample is uncertain. The CDR3 runs from the conserved cysteine through the conserved F or W. Fields, in order: CDR3 protein, CDR3 DNA, clone size, J gene, V gene, D gene. The D gene is left open where the match is weak. Clone size is not always given. Where it is, it says once, few, many or a class for expanded clones.

cdr3_aa: CAISPLAGGPYNEQFF; cdr3_nt: TGTGCCATCAGTCCTTTAGCGGGGGGACCTTACAATGAGCAGTTCTTC; clone_size: -; j_call: TRBJ2-1; v_call: TRBV10-3; d_call: TRBD2
cdr3_aa: CASGQGGSDTQYF; cdr3_nt: TGTGCCAGCGGGCAGGGGGGTTCAGATACGCAGTATTTT; clone_size: -; j_call: TRBJ2-3; v_call: TRBV9; d_call: -
cdr3_aa: CASSYQGYEYNEQFF; cdr3_nt: TGTGCCAGCAGTTACCAGGGCTATGAGTACAATGAGCAGTTCTTC; clone_size: -; j_call: TRBJ2-1; v_call: TRBV6-2/TRBV6-3; d_call: -
cdr3_aa: CAITTGQGGSTDTQYF; cdr3_nt: TGTGCCATCACAACCGGACAGGGGGGGAGCACAGATACGCAGTATTTT; clone_size: once; j_call: TRBJ2-3; v_call: TRBV10-3; d_call: TRBD1
cdr3_aa: CASSPGRGLDGYTF; cdr3_nt: TGTGCCAGCAGTCCGGGGCGGGGGTTGGATGGCTACACCTTC; clone_size: -; j_call: TRBJ1-2; v_call: TRBV6-5; d_call: -
cdr3_aa: CASNPGTGSPLHF; cdr3_nt: TGTGCCAGCAATCCAGGGACAGGATCACCCCTCCACTTT; clone_size: -; j_call: TRBJ1-6; v_call: TRBV2; d_call: TRBD1
cdr3_aa: CASSPPMEGRNEQFF; cdr3_nt: TGTGCCAGCTCACCACCGATGGAGGGGAGAAATGAGCAGTTCTTC; clone_size: -; j_call: TRBJ2-1; v_call: TRBV18; d_call: -
cdr3_aa: CASRGAEETQYF; cdr3_nt: TGTGCCAGCAGGGGGGCCGAAGAGACCCAGTACTTC; clone_size: -; j_call: TRBJ2-5; v_call: TRBV6-6; d_call: -
cdr3_aa: CASSLGGGSWEKLFF; cdr3_nt: TGTGCCAGCAGCTTAGGCGGGGGGTCCTGGGAAAAACTGTTTTTT; clone_size: -; j_call: TRBJ1-4; v_call: TRBV7-2; d_call: -
cdr3_aa: CASSPGQGSAGNTIYF; cdr3_nt: TGTGCCAGCTCACCAGGACAGGGATCGGCTGGAAACACCATATATTTT; clone_size: few; j_call: TRBJ1-3; v_call: TRBV18; d_call: TRBD1
cdr3_aa: CASSQSGTGHNSPLHF; cdr3_nt: TGTGCCAGCAGCCAATCGGGAACAGGTCATAATTCACCCCTCCACTTT; clone_size: -; j_call: TRBJ1-6; v_call: TRBV16; d_call: -
cdr3_aa: CASSLVMRNYGYTF; cdr3_nt: TGTGCCAGCAGTTTAGTAATGAGAAACTATGGCTACACCTTC; clone_size: -; j_call: TRBJ1-2; v_call: TRBV28; d_call: -
cdr3_aa: CASDSSSEGAREKLFF; cdr3_nt: TGTGCCAGTGACTCTTCCTCGGAGGGGGCGCGTGAAAAACTGTTTTTT; clone_size: -; j_call: TRBJ1-4; v_call: TRBV19; d_call: TRBD1
cdr3_aa: CASSLGGLEQYF; cdr3_nt: TGTGCCAGCAGCTTAGGTGGGCTCGAGCAGTACTTC; clone_size: -; j_call: TRBJ2-7; v_call: TRBV7-2; d_call: -
cdr3_aa: CASSQDPRCGAGYPYF; cdr3_nt: TGTGCCAGCAGCCAAGATCCTAGATGTGGGGCCGGGTATCCGTATTTT; clone_size: -; j_call: TRBJ1-3; v_call: TRBV3-1/TRBV3-2; d_call: -
cdr3_aa: CATSTRDTYREQYF; cdr3_nt: TGTGCCACCAGCACCCGGGACACCTACCGCGAGCAGTACTTC; clone_size: -; j_call: TRBJ2-7; v_call: TRBV15; d_call: -
cdr3_aa: CASSSLAGGEMNTGELFF; cdr3_nt: TGTGCCAGCAGTTCACTAGCGGGAGGGGAAATGAACACCGGGGAGCTGTTTTTT; clone_size: -; j_call: TRBJ2-2; v_call: TRBV28; d_call: TRBD2
cdr3_aa: CATSEGTGGDPGELFF; cdr3_nt: TGTGCCACCAGTGAAGGGACAGGGGGCGACCCCGGGGAGCTGTTTTTT; clone_size: -; j_call: TRBJ2-2; v_call: TRBV24-1; d_call: TRBD1
cdr3_aa: CASSEVTGGYNEQFF; cdr3_nt: TGTGCCAGCAGCGAAGTGACAGGGGGCTACAATGAGCAGTTCTTC; clone_size: -; j_call: TRBJ2-1; v_call: TRBV9; d_call: TRBD1
cdr3_aa: CASSMRLTGELFF; cdr3_nt: TGTGCCAGTAGTATGAGACTCACTGGGGAGCTGTTTTTT; clone_size: medium-sized; j_call: TRBJ2-2; v_call: TRBV19; d_call: -
cdr3_aa: CASSWQNTGELFF; cdr3_nt: TGTGCCAGCAGCTGGCAGAACACCGGGGAGCTGTTTTTT; clone_size: -; j_call: TRBJ2-2; v_call: TRBV11-2; d_call: -
cdr3_aa: CASRTSKNTDTQYF; cdr3_nt: TGTGCCAGTCGGACTAGCAAGAACACAGATACGCAGTATTTT; clone_size: -; j_call: TRBJ2-3; v_call: TRBV7-9; d_call: TRBD2
cdr3_aa: CASSLALRGPDTEAFF; cdr3_nt: TGCGCCAGCAGCTTGGCGTTGAGGGGGCCAGACACTGAAGCTTTCTTT; clone_size: few; j_call: TRBJ1-1; v_call: TRBV5-1; d_call: TRBD1
cdr3_aa: CASSPRTSGTYEQYF; cdr3_nt: TGTGCCAGCAGCCCGCGGACTAGCGGGACCTACGAGCAGTACTTC; clone_size: -; j_call: TRBJ2-7; v_call: TRBV14; d_call: TRBD2
cdr3_aa: CASSLGGPYEQYF; cdr3_nt: TGTGCCAGCAGCTTGGGGGGGCCCTACGAGCAGTACTTC; clone_size: -; j_call: TRBJ2-7; v_call: TRBV5-4; d_call: -
cdr3_aa: CASRFRGLGTGELFF; cdr3_nt: TGTGCCAGCAGGTTCAGGGGGCTCGGCACCGGGGAGCTGTTTTTT; clone_size: -; j_call: TRBJ2-2; v_call: TRBV5-6; d_call: TRBD1